Following are 13 T cell receptor beta chains from one sample sequenced in a study of shared clonotypes between healthy human individuals (dated by TCRdb to 2020 to 2021). CD8 naive samples were CD45RO-negative cells positively selected for CCR7, giving a CD45RA+CCR7+ population that excluded TemRA cells. The library was prepared using the immunoSEQ multiplex PCR assay. Drawn from immuneACCESS, this table holds only the in-frame rearrangements with V and J called that TCRdb kept. Clones are partly lost; checked studies trace under half to an unresolved V gene and leave the rest unexplained. In all, the sample holds about 2.1 million clones, and about 94% of those were seen once. Clones ranked in the top ten supply 1.5% to 2% of the sample. The sequencing input was naive CD8+ T cells from PBMCs. In the paper's terms, the cell subset or site label means: CD45RA+CCR7+. Every receptor here comes from a man younger than 30 in good health. Some clones in this sample may be carry-over from other donors' samples.

The chain recombines TRBV7-2 with TRBJ2-7; the match to TRBD2 covers 13 bases. The CDR3 covers 19 residues. With V trimmed by 1 base and J by 1 base, 10 bases remained unmatched. Germline CDR1 and CDR2: SGHTA and FQGNSA. CDR3 DNA sequence: TGTGCCAGCAGCTTAGTTTTACTAGCGGGAGGGCCGGAGTCCTACGAGCAGTACTTC. It is translated as CASSLVLLAGGPESYEQYF.

With respect to this clone: Other DNA sequences of this sample code for an identical CDR3. The CDR3 region has the DNA TGTGCCAGCAGTTTACTAGCGGCCGAAGAGACCCAGTACTTC. Translated: CASSLLAAEETQYF. V and J are TRBV28 and TRBJ2-5; TRBD2 matches 7 bases. The CDR3 has 14 residues. Germline V CDR1 and CDR2: MDHEN, SYDVKM. Trimming took 2 bases from V and 3 from J; bases not matched to a gene: 3.

J is TRBJ2-7 and V is TRBV5-4; D might be TRBD1 (5 bases). Trimming took off 2 bases at V and 2 bases at J, with 11 bases between the two ends. This CDR3 region has 14 residues. From germline, CDR1 is SGHNT and CDR2 YYREEE (reference sequence). In nucleotides, the CDR3 is TGTGCCAGCAGCTTTGGCAGGGCTCCCTACGAGCAGTACTTC. Translated: CASSFGRAPYEQYF.

The chain has TRBV7-9 and TRBJ2-5, with D hard to call. V was trimmed by 3 bases and J by 0 bases, leaving 11 bases between them. Germline V gene sequence: CDR1 SEHNR, CDR2 FQNEAQ (reference sequence). The CDR3 runs 15 residues. The CDR3 bases are TGTGCCAGCAGCTTTAAGGGAAGGTACCAAGAGACCCAGTACTTC. Amino acid sequence: CASSFKGRYQETQYF.

The chain links TRBV27 to TRBJ2-4; D not resolved. Germline CDR1 and CDR2: MNHEY and SMNVEV (reference sequence). V was pared by 2 bases and J by 0 bases, with 14 bases between. The CDR3 is made up of 17 amino acids. CDR3 amino acids: CASSLVGQMLAKNIQYF. In DNA, the CDR3 is TGTGCCAGCAGTTTAGTAGGGCAGATGCTAGCCAAAAACATTCAGTACTTC.

The V and J genes are TRBV27 and TRBJ2-7, with D possibly being TRBD2 (6 bases). From germline, CDR1 is MNHEY and CDR2 SMNVEV (reference sequence). V lost 2 bases and J lost 1, with 9 bases in between. The CDR3 totals 14 residues. The CDR3 DNA reads TGTGCCAGCAGTTTAGGAGGGATGTCCTACGAGCAGTACTTC. This encodes CASSLGGMSYEQYF.

This clone was observed a few times. The chain carries TRBV6-1 and TRBJ1-2, with D perhaps matching TRBD1 (5 bases). The CDR3 totals 14 residues. CDR1 MNHNS and CDR2 SASEGT come from the germline V gene. The V and J ends lost 6 bases and 4 bases respectively, with 15 bases between them. The CDR3 DNA is TGTGCCAGCAGAAGACGCGGGACGGTCTATGGCTACACCTTC. It specifies CASRRRGTVYGYTF.

The rearrangement uses TRBV7-3 and TRBJ2-3; 7 bases match TRBD1. V lost 5 bases to trimming and J lost 6 bases; unmatched junction nucleotides: 11. The CDR3 has 15 residues. The germline CDR1 and CDR2 sequences are SGHTA and FQGTGA. In DNA, the CDR3 is TGTGCCAGCAGCCAAGGGGGCGGGCCCATGGATACGCAGTATTTT. This sequence encodes CASSQGGGPMDTQYF.

This chain links TRBV14 with TRBJ2-1; D uncertain. Between the trimmed V and J ends, which lost 1 base and 3 bases, there was a span of 7 bases. The CDR3 runs to 14 residues. In germline, CDR1 is SGHDN, CDR2 FVKESK. CDR3 DNA: TGTGCCAGCAGCCAAGGACAAGACTACAATGAGCAGTTCTTC. This translates into CASSQGQDYNEQFF.

In regard to this clone: Other nucleotide sequences from this sample produce the same CDR3. J is TRBJ1-2 and V is TRBV5-6; D unclear. Between the trimmed V and J ends, which lost 0 bases and 4 bases, there was a span of 10 bases. CDR3 length: 14 residues. Germline-derived CDR1 and CDR2 are SGHDT and YYEEEE. CDR3 region: CASSLVGGGYGYTF. The CDR3 DNA reads TGTGCCAGCAGCTTGGTGGGAGGAGGCTATGGCTACACCTTC.

V gene TRBV28 combines with J gene TRBJ2-7; TRBD1 matches at 11 bases. Looked up from germline, CDR1 is MDHEN and CDR2 is SYDVKM. Trimming removed 5 bases from V and 6 bases from J; junction bases left unmatched: 6. This CDR3 comprises 14 residues. The CDR3 DNA reads TGTGCCAGCAGTCTGGACAGGGGGCTGGTCGAGCAGTACTTC. Its protein product is CASSLDRGLVEQYF.

The chain links TRBV4-2 to TRBJ1-2; 7 positions agree with TRBD1. This CDR3 region has 15 residues. Germline CDR1 and CDR2: LGHNA and YNFKEQ. V shed 4 bases and J 0 bases; nucleotides not matched to a gene: 5. The CDR3 bases are TGTGCCAGCAGCCCTCGGGACAGTCCTAACTATGGCTACACCTTC. Translation gives CASSPRDSPNYGYTF.

V usage is TRBV11-2 and J usage is TRBJ2-7; 9 bases agree with TRBD2. The CDR3 spans 16 residues. CDR1 is SGHAT and CDR2 is FQNNGV in the germline V gene. Trimming cost V 1 base and J 0 bases; bases outside gene matches: 4. The CDR3 loop reads CASSLVVSGSSYEQYF. The CDR3, as DNA: TGTGCCAGCAGCTTAGTAGTTAGCGGGAGCTCCTACGAGCAGTACTTC.